The source of this T cell receptor beta chain is a study of CD8 T cells in Susac syndrome. CD8+ and CD4+ T cells circulating in blood were sequenced for TCR beta. The individuals used as controls were healthy donors who had been matched for both age and sex. Negative isolation was applied to CD8+ and CD4+ T cells, and FACS enrichment was applied to TEMRA cells. This clonotype appeared once. The CDR3 is 12 amino acids. Germline V gene lookup returns CDR1 SNHLY and CDR2 FYNNEI. V lost 6 bases, J lost 0 bases, and 5 bases lay in between. It was with random hexamers that 0.5 to 1 ug RNA was reverse transcribed. Amplification of TCR beta CDR3 across 54 Vbeta and 13 Jbeta was performed with immunoSEQ multiplex PCR. TCRdb re-called the immunoSEQ multiplex PCR reads through MiXCR, storing one row per CDR3 protein. The sample yields about 130,000 distinct CDR3 sequences, around 96% seen once.

The V call is TRBV2, the J call TRBJ2-5; no firm D call. The source of this sequence is a human donor in good health. Sequencing was carried out using CD4+ T cells from PBMCs. CDR3 in DNA: TGTGCCAGCAGGTGGCACCAAGAGACCCAGTACTTC. This codes for CASRWHQETQYF.